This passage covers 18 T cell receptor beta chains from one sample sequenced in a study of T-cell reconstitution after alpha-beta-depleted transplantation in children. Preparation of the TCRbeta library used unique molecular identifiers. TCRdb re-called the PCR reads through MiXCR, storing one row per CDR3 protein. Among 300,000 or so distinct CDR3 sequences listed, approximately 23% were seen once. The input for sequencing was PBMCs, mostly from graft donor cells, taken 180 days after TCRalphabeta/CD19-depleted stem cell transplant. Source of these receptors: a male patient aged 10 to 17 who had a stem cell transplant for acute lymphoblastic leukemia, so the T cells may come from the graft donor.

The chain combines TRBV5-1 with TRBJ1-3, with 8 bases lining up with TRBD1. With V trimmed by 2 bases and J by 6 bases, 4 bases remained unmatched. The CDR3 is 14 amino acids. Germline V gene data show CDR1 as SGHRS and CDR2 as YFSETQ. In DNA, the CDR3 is TGCGCCAGCAGCTTAGGACAGGGTTCAAACACCATATATTTT. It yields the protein CASSLGQGSNTIYF.

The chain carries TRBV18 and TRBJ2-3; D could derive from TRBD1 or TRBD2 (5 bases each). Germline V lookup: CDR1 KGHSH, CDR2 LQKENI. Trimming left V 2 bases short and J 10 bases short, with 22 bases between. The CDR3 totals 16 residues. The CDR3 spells CASSPGAGTPPFAQYF. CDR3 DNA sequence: TGTGCCAGCTCACCAGGGGCCGGGACCCCTCCCTTCGCGCAGTATTTT.

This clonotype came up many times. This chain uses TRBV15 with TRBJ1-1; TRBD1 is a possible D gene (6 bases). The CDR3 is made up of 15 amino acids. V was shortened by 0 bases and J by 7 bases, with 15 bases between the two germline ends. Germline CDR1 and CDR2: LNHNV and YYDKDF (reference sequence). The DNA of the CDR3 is TGTGCCACCAGCAGAGATTACAGGGAACGGGTTGAAGCTTTCTTT. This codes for CATSRDYRERVEAFF.

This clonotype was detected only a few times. CDR3 DNA sequence: TGTGCCAGCAGCTACCGGACAGCTAGCACAGATACGCAGTATTTT. As protein: CASSYRTASTDTQYF. The V and J genes are TRBV7-3 and TRBJ2-3, with a weak D call TRBD1 (6 bases). The CDR3 extends over 15 amino acids. Trimming stripped 4 bases from V and 0 bases from J, with 11 bases between. Per the germline V gene, CDR1 is SGHTA and CDR2 is FQGTGA.

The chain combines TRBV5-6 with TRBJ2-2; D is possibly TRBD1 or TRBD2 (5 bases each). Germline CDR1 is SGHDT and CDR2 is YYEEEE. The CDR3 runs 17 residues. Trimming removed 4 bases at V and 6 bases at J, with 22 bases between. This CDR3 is CASSPPPGPVPPGELFF. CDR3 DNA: TGTGCCAGCAGCCCTCCGCCGGGACCCGTGCCGCCCGGGGAGCTGTTTTTT.

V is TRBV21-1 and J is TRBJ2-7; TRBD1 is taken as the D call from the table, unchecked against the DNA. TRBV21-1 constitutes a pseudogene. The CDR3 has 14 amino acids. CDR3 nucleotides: TGTGCCAGCAGCAAATACAGAGGGGGCTACGAGCAGTACTTC. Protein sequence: CASSKYRGGYEQYF.

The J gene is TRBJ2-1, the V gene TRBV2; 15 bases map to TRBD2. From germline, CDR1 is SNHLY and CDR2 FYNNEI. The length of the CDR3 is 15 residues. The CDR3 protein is CATGLAGGSGSEQFF. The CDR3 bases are TGTGCTACTGGACTAGCGGGAGGGTCAGGGAGTGAGCAGTTCTTC.

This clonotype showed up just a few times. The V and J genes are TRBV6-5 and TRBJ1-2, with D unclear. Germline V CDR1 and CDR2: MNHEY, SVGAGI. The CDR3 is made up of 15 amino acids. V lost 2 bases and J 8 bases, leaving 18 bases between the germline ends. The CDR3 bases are TGTGCCAGCAGTTACGAGGGAGTCAGTCTCGGGGGCTACACCTTC. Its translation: CASSYEGVSLGGYTF.

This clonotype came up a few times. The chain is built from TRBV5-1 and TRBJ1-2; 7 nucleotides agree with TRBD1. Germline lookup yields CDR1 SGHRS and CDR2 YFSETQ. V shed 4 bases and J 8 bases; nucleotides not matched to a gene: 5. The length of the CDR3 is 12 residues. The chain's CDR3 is CASSDYRGGYTF. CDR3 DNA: TGCGCCAGCAGCGACTACAGGGGAGGCTACACCTTC.

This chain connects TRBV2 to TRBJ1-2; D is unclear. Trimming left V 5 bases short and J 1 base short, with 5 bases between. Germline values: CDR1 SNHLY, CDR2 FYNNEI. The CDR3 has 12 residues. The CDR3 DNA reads TGTGCCAGCAGTCGCCTTAACTATGGCTACACCTTC. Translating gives CASSRLNYGYTF.

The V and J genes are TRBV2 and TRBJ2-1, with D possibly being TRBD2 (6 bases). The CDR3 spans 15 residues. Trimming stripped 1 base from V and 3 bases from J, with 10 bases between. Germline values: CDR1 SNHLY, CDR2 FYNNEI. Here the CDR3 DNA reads TGTGCCAGCAGTGAAGTCCACGGGAGCTACAATGAGCAGTTCTTC. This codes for CASSEVHGSYNEQFF. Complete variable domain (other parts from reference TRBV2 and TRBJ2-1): EPEVTQTPSHQVTQMGQEVILRCVPISNHLYFYWYRQILGQKVEFLVSFYNNEISEKSEIFDDQFSVERPDGSNFTLKIRSTKLEDSAMYFCASSEVHGSYNEQFFGPGTRLTVL.

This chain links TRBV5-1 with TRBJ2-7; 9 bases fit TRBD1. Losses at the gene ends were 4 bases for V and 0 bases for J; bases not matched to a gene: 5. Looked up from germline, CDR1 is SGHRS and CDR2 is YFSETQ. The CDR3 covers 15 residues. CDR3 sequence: CASSRDRGTSYEQYF. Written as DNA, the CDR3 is TGCGCCAGCAGCCGTGACAGGGGGACCTCCTACGAGCAGTACTTC.

The CDR3 sequence is CASSFGQGTDTQYF. The DNA of the CDR3 is TGTGCCAGCAGTTTCGGACAGGGCACAGATACGCAGTATTTT. The V call is TRBV12-3 or TRBV12-4, the J call TRBJ2-3, with 7 bases fitting TRBD1. V gave up 3 bases and J gave up 1 base; unmatched junction bases: 1. The CDR3 extends over 14 amino acids.

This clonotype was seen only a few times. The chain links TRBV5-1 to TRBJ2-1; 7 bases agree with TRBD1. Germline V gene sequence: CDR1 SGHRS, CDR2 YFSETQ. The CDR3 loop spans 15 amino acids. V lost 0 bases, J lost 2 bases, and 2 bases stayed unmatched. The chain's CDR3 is CASSLGGGAYNEQFF. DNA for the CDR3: TGCGCCAGCAGCTTGGGAGGGGGCGCCTACAATGAGCAGTTCTTC.

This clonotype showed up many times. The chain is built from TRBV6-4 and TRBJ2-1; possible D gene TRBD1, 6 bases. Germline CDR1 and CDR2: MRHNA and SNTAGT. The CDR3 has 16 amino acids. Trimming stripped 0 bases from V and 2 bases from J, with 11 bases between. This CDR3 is CASSDSRQAPYNEQFF. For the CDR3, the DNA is TGTGCCAGCAGTGACTCAAGACAGGCCCCCTACAATGAGCAGTTCTTC.

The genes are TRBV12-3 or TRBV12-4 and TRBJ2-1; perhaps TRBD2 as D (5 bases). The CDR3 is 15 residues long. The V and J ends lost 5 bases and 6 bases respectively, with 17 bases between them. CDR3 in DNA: TGTGCCAGCAGTCTCCACGGGAAGCTCGGCAATGAGCAGTTCTTC. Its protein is CASSLHGKLGNEQFF.

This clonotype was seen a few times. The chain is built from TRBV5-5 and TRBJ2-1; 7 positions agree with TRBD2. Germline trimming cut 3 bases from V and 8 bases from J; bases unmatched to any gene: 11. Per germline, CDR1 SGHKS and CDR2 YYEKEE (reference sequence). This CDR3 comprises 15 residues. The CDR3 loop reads CASSWTSPHVHEQFF. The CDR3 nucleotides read TGTGCCAGCAGCTGGACTAGTCCACATGTCCATGAGCAGTTCTTC. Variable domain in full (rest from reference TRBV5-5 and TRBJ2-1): DAGVTQSPTHLIKTRGQQVTLRCSPISGHKSVSWYQQVLGQGPQFIFQYYEKEERGRGNFPDRFSARQFPNYSSELNVNALLLGDSALYLCASSWTSPHVHEQFFGPGTRLTVL.

The CDR3 nucleotides read TGTGCCACCAGCAGAGATATGGCCGATCAGCCCCAGCATTTT. Protein: CATSRDMADQPQHF. The V call is TRBV15, the J call TRBJ1-5; no firm D call. V lost 0 bases and J lost 5, with 8 bases in between. The CDR3 length is 14 residues. CDR1 and CDR2 from the germline V gene are LNHNV and YYDKDF (reference sequence).